Presented here are 5 T cell receptor beta chains from one specimen sequenced in a study of T-cell memory formation after mild COVID-19. TCRdb called the 5' RACE reads again in MiXCR, with one record for every CDR3 protein. The sample carries more than 150,000 distinct CDR3 sequences, over 20% recorded once. Sequenced input: PBMCs or a T cell subset sorted from them (not recorded which). Receptor source: an adult woman who had mild COVID-19 (a few samples of this study predate the infection). Cell type and time point are not known.

This sequence joins TRBV7-9 and TRBJ2-1, with D hard to call. Between the trimmed V and J ends, which lost 4 bases and 6 bases, there was a span of 16 bases. CDR3 size: 15 residues. Germline V gene data show CDR1 as SEHNR and CDR2 as FQNEAQ (reference sequence). The CDR3 reads CASSSPAGRPNEQFF. In nucleotides, the CDR3 is TGTGCCAGCAGCTCACCCGCCGGACGGCCCAATGAGCAGTTCTTC. Full variable domain (outside the CDR3, taken from reference TRBV7-9 and TRBJ2-1): DTGVSQNPRHKITKRGQNVTFRCDPISEHNRLYWYRQTLGQGPEFLTYFQNEAQLEKSRLLSDRFSAERPKGSFSTLEIQRTEQGDSAMYLCASSSPAGRPNEQFFGPGTRLTVL.

V gene TRBV5-1 combines with J gene TRBJ2-7; either TRBD1 or TRBD2 may supply D (8 bases each). The CDR3 loop spans 14 amino acids. V lost 4 bases, J lost 5 bases, and 16 bases lay in between. Germline V CDR1 and CDR2: SGHRS, YFSETQ. DNA of the CDR3: TGCGCCAGCAGCGAGCGGGGGACAGGAAACGAGCAGTACTTC. Translation gives CASSERGTGNEQYF.

V usage is TRBV6-5 and J usage is TRBJ2-3; D is unclear. The V end lost 6 bases, the J end lost 0 bases, and 16 bases lay between the germline ends. CDR3 length: 16 residues. CDR1 and CDR2 from the germline V gene are MNHEY and SVGAGI. The DNA of the CDR3 is TGTGCCAGCAGCGACGACCAGACTGGTAGCACAGATACGCAGTATTTT. It codes for CASSDDQTGSTDTQYF.

In its sample, this clonotype was seen a few times. CDR3 bases: TGCGCCAGCAGCGAAACTAGCGGGGATTACTACGAGCAGTACTTC. Encoded protein: CASSETSGDYYEQYF. The gene calls are TRBV4-3 and TRBJ2-7; 10 bases are a match to TRBD2. The CDR3 sequence is 15 residues long. Trimming removed 5 bases from V and 3 bases from J; junction bases left unmatched: 7. Germline V gene sequence: CDR1 LGHNA, CDR2 YSLEER.

A word on this clonotype: The final CDR3 position lacks the conserved phenylalanine or tryptophan, pointing to a likely read error. The rearrangement links TRBV6-5 to TRBJ2-7, with a weak D call TRBD2 (5 bases). The CDR3 length is 11 residues. Trimming removed 8 bases from V and 6 bases from J, with 11 bases in between. CDR1 is MNHEY, CDR2 SVGAGI, per germline. CDR3 nucleotides: TGTGCCAGCCTAGAGGGTAGCGAGCAGTACTTA. This encodes CASLEGSEQYL.